In its sample, the clone carrying this T cell receptor (beta chain) was seen a few times. This entry is derived from a study of early T cells in non-severe SARS-CoV-2 infection. Germline CDR1 is MNHEY and CDR2 is SVGEGT. There are 17 residues in the CDR3. Trimming pared 6 bases from V and 2 bases from J, leaving 20 bases between. Each single cDNA molecule received a unique molecular identifier. In TCRdb, the 5' RACE reads were re-called with MiXCR into one record per CDR3 protein. The table records 80,000 to 95,000 distinct CDR3 sequences, more than 9% of them present only once. The V gene is TRBV6-2 or TRBV6-3, the J gene TRBJ1-5; D call uncertain. Specimen: whole blood. This TCR was recovered from an adult who was a healthcare worker with PCR-confirmed SARS-CoV-2 infection or an uninfected control (not recorded which). CDR3 in DNA: TGTGCCAGCAGCACCTACGGAGGCCCTCCGGGCAATCAGCCCCAGCATTTT. It translates to CASSTYGGPPGNQPQHF.